This T cell receptor (beta chain) was sequenced during a study of vaccination effects on CD4 cells after COVID-19. CDR1 is MRHNA and CDR2 is SNTAGT in the germline V gene. This CDR3 is built from 16 residues. The V and J ends lost 2 bases and 1 base respectively, with 14 bases between them. Peptide-pool stimulation followed by sequencing identified expanded antigen-specific CD4+ clonotypes in the ViraFEST assay. Having been cultured for 9 to 11 days, the cells underwent CD4+ T cell isolation. Participants were vaccinated with two doses of either the BNT162b2 or mRNA-1273 vaccine. The authors replaced half the medium with IL-2 medium on days 3 and 7. TCRdb keeps only in-frame clones here, not all; method: immunoSEQ multiplex PCR. The repertoire includes some 23,000 clones, 76% of them detected once, and about 9.1% sits in the top ten. As to this clone: Antigen: not known.

This receptor was taken from a human donor who received a COVID-19 vaccine. Sequences were derived from CD4+ T cells from PBMCs cultured with HCoV-229E spike peptides, sampled after COVID-19 vaccination. The rearrangement uses TRBV6-4 and TRBJ1-1; D gene unclear. The CDR3 is CASSDGIQAWNTEAFF. The DNA for the CDR3 is TGTGCCAGCAGTGACGGTATCCAGGCCTGGAACACTGAAGCTTTCTTT.